What follows are 19 T cell receptor beta chains derived from one specimen sequenced in a study of blood T cell repertoires in COVID-19. This table comes from immunoSEQ multiplex PCR, and its TCRdb copy is limited to in-frame clones, with some not included. The sample includes 14,000 or so clones, 80% to 90% of them seen just once. The sample taken for sequencing was peripheral blood. These receptor sequences come from a man aged 50 to 60 with active COVID-19.

The chain is built from TRBV4-1 and TRBJ1-1; D remains unclear. The V end lost 1 base, the J end lost 2 bases, and 8 bases lay between the germline ends. This CDR3 is built from 14 residues. The germline CDR1 and CDR2 sequences are MGHRA and YSYEKL. CDR3 in amino acids: CASSQVGGNTEAFF. As DNA, the CDR3 is TGCGCCAGCAGCCAAGTCGGAGGTAACACTGAAGCTTTCTTT.

The chain couples TRBV6-1 to TRBJ2-4; possibly TRBD1 for D (5 bases). The CDR3 has 15 amino acids. Looked up from germline, CDR1 is MNHNS and CDR2 is SASEGT. Trimming cost V 1 base and J 6 bases, with 13 bases left between them. The CDR3 here is CASSEVGVLGNIQYF. The DNA for the CDR3 is TGTGCCAGCAGTGAAGTAGGGGTATTGGGAAACATTCAGTACTTC.

This clone has just one count. This chain connects TRBV5-5 to TRBJ2-6; TRBD1 agrees at 8 bases. V shed 0 bases and J 3 bases; nucleotides not matched to a gene: 5. The CDR3 has 17 amino acids. Germline V lookup: CDR1 SGHKS, CDR2 YYEKEE (reference sequence). The DNA of the CDR3 is TGTGCCAGCAGCTTGGAGGGCAGGGGGCTTGGGGCCAACGTCCTGACTTTC. Translating gives CASSLEGRGLGANVLTF.

V is TRBV7-8 and J is TRBJ2-1, with 13 bases identical to TRBD2. The V segment lost 1 base and the J segment 0 bases; nucleotides outside the gene matches: 9. CDR1 SGHVS and CDR2 FQNEAQ come from the germline V gene. This CDR3 spans 20 amino acids. DNA of the CDR3: TGTGCCAGCAGCTTAGAAGGGGGACTAGCGGGGCCGAGCTCCTACAATGAGCAGTTCTTC. Encoded protein: CASSLEGGLAGPSSYNEQFF.

The chain links TRBV14 to TRBJ1-2; a weak D match, TRBD1 (6 bases). This CDR3 has 13 amino acids. Germline loops: CDR1 SGHDN, CDR2 FVKESK. Trimming stripped 5 bases from V and 8 bases from J, with 15 bases between. CDR3 sequence: CASSFRQGKGYTF. CDR3 bases: TGTGCCAGCAGCTTCCGCCAGGGGAAAGGCTACACCTTC.

The J gene is TRBJ1-1, the V gene TRBV5-1, with D perhaps TRBD1 (6 bases). Germline-derived CDR1 and CDR2 are SGHRS and YFSETQ. V was pared by 1 base and J by 0 bases, with 7 bases between. The CDR3 covers 14 residues. The CDR3: CASSLRTVNTEAFF. DNA for the CDR3: TGCGCCAGCAGCTTGAGGACAGTGAACACTGAAGCTTTCTTT.

The chain couples TRBV3-1 (or the pseudogene TRBV3-2) to TRBJ2-5, with D maybe TRBD2 (6 bases). This CDR3 region has 16 residues. Germline V gene lookup returns CDR1 LGHDT and CDR2 YNNKEL (reference sequence). Between the trimmed V and J ends, which lost 1 base and 3 bases, there was a span of 15 bases. The CDR3 sequence is CASSQVGGNLKETQYF. The CDR3, as DNA: TGTGCCAGCAGCCAAGTGGGCGGGAACCTTAAAGAGACCCAGTACTTC.

This chain links TRBV10-3 with TRBJ2-1, with 11 bases identical to TRBD2. This CDR3 has 18 amino acids. After removal of 6 bases from V and 9 bases from J, the junction contained 19 bases not matched to a gene. From germline, CDR1 is ENHRY and CDR2 SYGVKD. The CDR3 region is CAIRRPGTSGPGRSEQFF. The CDR3 coding sequence is TGTGCCATCAGACGTCCCGGGACTAGCGGCCCTGGACGGAGTGAGCAGTTCTTC.

CDR3 sequence: CASREASNTEAFF. The DNA of the CDR3 is TGTGCCAGCAGGGAGGCATCGAACACTGAAGCTTTCTTT. The chain joins TRBV2 to TRBJ1-1; D is uncertain. Germline CDR1 and CDR2: SNHLY and FYNNEI. V was shortened by 6 bases and J by 1 base, with 9 bases between the two germline ends. CDR3 length: 13 amino acids. The whole variable domain, remainder taken from reference TRBV2 and TRBJ1-1, is EPEVTQTPSHQVTQMGQEVILRCVPISNHLYFYWYRQILGQKVEFLVSFYNNEISEKSEIFDDQFSVERPDGSNFTLKIRSTKLEDSAMYFCASREASNTEAFFGQGTRLTVV.

J is TRBJ1-1 and V is TRBV27; D remains unclear. The CDR3 has 13 amino acids. Germline values: CDR1 MNHEY, CDR2 SMNVEV (reference sequence). The V end was cut by 3 bases, the J end by 0 bases, with 5 bases between. CDR3 sequence (DNA): TGTGCCAGCAGTTTTAGCATGAACACTGAAGCTTTCTTT. Amino acids: CASSFSMNTEAFF.

V usage is TRBV5-1 and J usage is TRBJ2-1, with TRBD1 matching over 12 bases. CDR3 length equals 18 residues. J gave up 3 bases and V 0 bases, and 7 bases lay outside the gene matches. From germline, CDR1 is SGHRS and CDR2 YFSETQ. The CDR3 DNA follows: TGCGCCAGCAGCTTGGCCCGGGACAGGGGGCTTTTCTACAATGAGCAGTTCTTC. It specifies CASSLARDRGLFYNEQFF.

CDR3 residues: CASRTSRGVVTEAFF. The DNA of the CDR3 is TGTGCCAGCAGAACCAGCAGGGGGGTAGTCACTGAAGCTTTCTTT. This chain connects TRBV28 to TRBJ1-1, with 7 bases fitting TRBD1. CDR1 MDHEN and CDR2 SYDVKM come from the germline V gene. There are 15 residues in the CDR3. The J segment lost 4 bases and the V segment lost 6 bases, leaving 11 bases of the junction unmatched. The full variable domain, with the rest looked up from reference TRBV28 and TRBJ1-1, is DVKVTQSSRYLVKRTGEKVFLECVQDMDHENMFWYRQDPGLGLRLIYFSYDVKMKEKGDIPEGYSVSREKKERFSLILESASTNQTSMYLCASRTSRGVVTEAFFGQGTRLTVV.

This CDR3 is CAWDKRGENEKLFF. DNA for the CDR3: TGTGCCTGGGACAAACGGGGAGAGAATGAAAAACTGTTTTTT. V gene TRBV30 combines with J gene TRBJ1-4; D is uncertain. Per germline, CDR1 GTSNPN and CDR2 SVGIG (reference sequence). This CDR3 region has 14 residues. Trimming took 5 bases from V and 5 from J, leaving 15 bases between them.

This chain links TRBV7-8 with TRBJ2-6, with D perhaps matching TRBD1 (5 bases). Germline values: CDR1 SGHVS, CDR2 FQNEAQ. CDR3 length: 19 amino acids. The germline V and J ends were trimmed by 1 base and 0 bases, with 16 bases remaining between them. CDR3 nucleotide sequence: TGTGCCAGCAGCTTAGTCACGGCAGGGCTAATCTCTGGGGCCAACGTCCTGACTTTC. As protein: CASSLVTAGLISGANVLTF.

The gene calls are TRBV10-3 and TRBJ2-5; 10 nucleotides align to TRBD1. This CDR3 spans 14 amino acids. CDR1 and CDR2 (germline): ENHRY, SYGVKD. V was clipped by 7 bases and J by 1 base; unmatched bases: 3. In DNA form, the CDR3 reads TGTGCCATCAACCGGGACAGGGGCCAAGAGACCCAGTACTTC. Residues: CAINRDRGQETQYF.

The V call is TRBV30, the J call TRBJ2-3, with TRBD2 matching over 12 bases. The CDR3 covers 15 residues. Germline CDR1 GTSNPN, CDR2 SVGIG (reference sequence). V dropped 4 bases and J dropped 5; count of bases not matched to a gene: 7. The CDR3 coding sequence is TGTGCCTGGATTACTAGCGGGAGGCCCTTAGATACGCAGTATTTT. It translates to CAWITSGRPLDTQYF.

V is TRBV19 and J is TRBJ2-3, with a tentative D call TRBD1 (6 bases). Germline CDR1 and CDR2: LNHDA and SQIVND (reference sequence). Between the trimmed V and J ends, which lost 4 bases and 12 bases, there was a span of 17 bases. The CDR3 spans 13 residues. CDR3 in amino acids: CASSTRDTPVQYF. DNA of the CDR3: TGTGCCAGTAGTACCCGGGACACTCCAGTTCAGTATTTT.

V and J are TRBV28 and TRBJ2-7, with TRBD1 matching over 10 bases. The CDR3 is made up of 15 amino acids. After removal of 4 bases from V and 3 bases from J, the junction contained 6 bases not matched to a gene. CDR1 and CDR2 (germline): MDHEN, SYDVKM. The CDR3 sequence: CASSSLGQGIYEQYF. CDR3 bases: TGTGCCAGCAGTTCTCTGGGACAGGGGATCTACGAGCAGTACTTC.

This clone has a single count. The chain carries TRBV6-5 and TRBJ1-3; no reliable D call. Per the germline V gene, CDR1 is MNHEY and CDR2 is SVGAGI. The ends were cut back, 7 bases at V and 4 bases at J, with 14 bases in the middle. The CDR3 spans 14 residues. This CDR3 reads CASMVGLYGNTIYF. CDR3 nucleotide sequence: TGTGCCAGCATGGTGGGCTTGTACGGAAACACCATATATTTT.